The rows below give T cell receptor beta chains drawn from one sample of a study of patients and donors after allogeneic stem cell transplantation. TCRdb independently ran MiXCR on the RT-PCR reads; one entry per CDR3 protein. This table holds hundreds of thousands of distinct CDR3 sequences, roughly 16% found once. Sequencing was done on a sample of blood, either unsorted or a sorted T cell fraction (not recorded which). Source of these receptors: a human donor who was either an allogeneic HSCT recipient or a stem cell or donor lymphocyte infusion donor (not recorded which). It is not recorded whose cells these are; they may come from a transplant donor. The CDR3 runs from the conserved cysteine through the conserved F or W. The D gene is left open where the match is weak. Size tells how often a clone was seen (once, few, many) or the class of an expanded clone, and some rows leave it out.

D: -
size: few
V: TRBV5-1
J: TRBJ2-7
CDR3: CASSLDREYEQYF
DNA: TGCGCCAGCAGCTTGGACAGGGAATACGAGCAGTACTTC

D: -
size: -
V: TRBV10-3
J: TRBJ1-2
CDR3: CAIRGEAYHGYTF
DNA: TGTGCCATCAGGGGAGAGGCCTATCATGGCTACACCTTC

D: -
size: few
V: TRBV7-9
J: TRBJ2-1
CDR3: CASSSTEAEQFF
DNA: TGTGCCAGCAGTTCGACCGAGGCTGAGCAGTTCTTC

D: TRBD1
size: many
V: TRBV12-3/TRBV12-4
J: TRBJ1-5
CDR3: CASSRDRGPQHF
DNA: TGTGCCAGCAGTAGGGACAGGGGGCCCCAGCATTTT

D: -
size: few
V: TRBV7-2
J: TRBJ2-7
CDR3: CASSRTPTYEQYF
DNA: TGTGCCAGCAGCCGGACACCGACGTACGAGCAGTACTTC

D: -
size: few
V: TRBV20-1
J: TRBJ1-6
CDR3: CSVPAPSLHF
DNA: TGCAGTGTACCGGCGCCTTCCCTCCACTTT

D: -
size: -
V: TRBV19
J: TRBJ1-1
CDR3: CASSRVDRPNTEAFF
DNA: TGTGCCAGTAGTAGGGTGGACAGACCGAACACTGAAGCTTTCTTT

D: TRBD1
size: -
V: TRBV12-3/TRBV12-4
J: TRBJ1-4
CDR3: CASSLRTGKGHEKLFF
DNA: TGTGCCAGCAGTTTACGGACAGGGAAAGGTCATGAAAAACTGTTTTTT

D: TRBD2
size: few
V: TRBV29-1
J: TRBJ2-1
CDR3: CSVEWSSGSVGVDEQFF
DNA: TGCAGCGTTGAATGGTCTAGCGGGAGCGTCGGTGTAGATGAGCAGTTCTTC

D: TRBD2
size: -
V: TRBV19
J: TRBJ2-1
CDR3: CASSHPGLAGGRGQFF
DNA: TGTGCCAGTAGCCACCCGGGACTAGCGGGAGGCAGAGGGCAGTTCTTC

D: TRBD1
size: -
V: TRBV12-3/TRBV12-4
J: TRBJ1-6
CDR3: CASNSRGQNSPLHF
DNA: TGTGCCAGCAACTCCAGGGGGCAGAATTCACCCCTCCACTTT

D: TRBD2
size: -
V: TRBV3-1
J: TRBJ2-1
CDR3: CASSRLTAGLAAYNEQFF
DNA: TGTGCCAGCAGCCGACTCACGGCGGGGCTAGCGGCATACAATGAGCAGTTCTTC

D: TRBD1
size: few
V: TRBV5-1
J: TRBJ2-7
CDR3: CASSPSTGYEQYF
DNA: TGCGCCAGCAGCCCCTCGACAGGGTACGAGCAGTACTTC

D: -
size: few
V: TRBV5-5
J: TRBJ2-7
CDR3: CASRATGPTYEQYF
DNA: TGTGCCAGCAGAGCGACAGGCCCCACTTACGAGCAGTACTTC

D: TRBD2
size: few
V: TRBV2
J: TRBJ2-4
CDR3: CASSEVGGRGAKNIQYF
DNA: TGTGCCAGCAGTGAAGTTGGCGGGAGGGGAGCCAAAAACATTCAGTACTTC

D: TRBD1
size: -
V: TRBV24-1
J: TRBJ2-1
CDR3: CATSDLPLGQGKGDEQFF
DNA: TGTGCCACCAGTGATTTACCTTTGGGACAGGGCAAGGGGGATGAGCAGTTCTTC

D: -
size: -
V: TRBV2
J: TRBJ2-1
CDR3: CASSVYNSEQFF
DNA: TGTGCCAGCAGTGTTTACAACAGTGAGCAGTTCTTC

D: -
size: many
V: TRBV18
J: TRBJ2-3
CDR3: CASSPPFRDTQYF
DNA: TGTGCCAGCTCACCACCCTTTAGAGATACGCAGTATTTT

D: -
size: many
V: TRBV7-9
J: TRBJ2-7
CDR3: CASSLTGQGLHEQYF
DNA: TGTGCCAGCAGCTTAACGGGCCAGGGATTACACGAGCAGTACTTC

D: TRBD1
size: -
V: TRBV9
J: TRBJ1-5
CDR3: CASSPTGVAQPQHF
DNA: TGTGCCAGCAGCCCGACAGGGGTAGCTCAGCCCCAGCATTTT

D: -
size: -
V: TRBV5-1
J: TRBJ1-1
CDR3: CASRARGETEAFF
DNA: TGCGCCAGCAGAGCCAGGGGCGAGACTGAAGCTTTCTTT

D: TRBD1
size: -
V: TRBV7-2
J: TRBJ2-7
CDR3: CASSLWTGGREQYF
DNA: TGTGCCAGCAGCTTATGGACAGGGGGCCGCGAGCAGTACTTC

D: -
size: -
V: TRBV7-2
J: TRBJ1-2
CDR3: CASTRGVAELYGYTF
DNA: TGTGCCAGCACTCGGGGGGTCGCAGAGCTCTATGGCTACACCTTC

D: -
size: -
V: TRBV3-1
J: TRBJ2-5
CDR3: CASSHRAKGGETQYF
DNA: TGTGCCAGCAGCCACCGGGCCAAGGGGGGAGAGACCCAGTACTTC

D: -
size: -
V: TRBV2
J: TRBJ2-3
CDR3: CASSVAHRLTDTQYF
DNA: TGTGCCAGCAGTGTGGCCCACCGGCTCACAGATACGCAGTATTTT

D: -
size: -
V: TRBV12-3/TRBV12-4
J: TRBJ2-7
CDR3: CASSVRGPQQYF
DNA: TGTGCCAGCAGTGTAAGGGGACCTCAGCAGTACTTC

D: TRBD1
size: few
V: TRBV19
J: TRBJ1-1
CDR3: CASTKQGANTEAFF
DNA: TGTGCCAGTACCAAACAGGGGGCGAACACTGAAGCTTTCTTT

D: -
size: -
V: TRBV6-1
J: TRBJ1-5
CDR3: CASSAGHKLYSNQPQHF
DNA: TGTGCCAGCAGTGCCGGACATAAGCTTTATAGCAATCAGCCCCAGCATTTT

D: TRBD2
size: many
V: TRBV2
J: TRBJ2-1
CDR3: CASSRTSSYNEQFF
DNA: TGTGCCAGCAGCCGGACTAGCTCCTACAATGAGCAGTTCTTC

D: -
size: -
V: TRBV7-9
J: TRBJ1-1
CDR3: CASSYAGDTEAFF
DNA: TGTGCCAGCAGTTATGCGGGGGACACTGAAGCTTTCTTT

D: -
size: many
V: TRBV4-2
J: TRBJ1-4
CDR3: CASSQVTDKEKLFF
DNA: TGTGCCAGCAGCCAAGTAACAGACAAGGAAAAACTGTTTTTT